A single sample is the source of the 22 T cell receptor beta chains below, sequenced in a study of human T cells and chemical hapten exposure. TCRdb redid the calling of the RACE reads with MiXCR, one entry per CDR3 protein. The sample holds about 65,000 distinct CDR3 sequences, about 6% seen once. As to time point: healthy volunteer bleed at 6 weeks. Whole blood that had not been fractionated was the source of extracted total RNA. The material sequenced was whole blood. These receptors originate from a female donor in good health. Some clones in this sample may be carry-over from other donors' samples.

This clonotype showed up just a few times. The V call is TRBV13, the J call TRBJ2-4; possible D gene TRBD1, 5 bases. This CDR3 has 14 amino acids. Germline CDR1 PRHDT, CDR2 FYEKMQ (reference sequence). V was trimmed by 3 bases and J by 2 bases, leaving 8 bases between them. CDR3 residues: CASSFRQTKNIQYF. CDR3 DNA sequence: TGTGCCAGCAGCTTTAGACAGACCAAAAACATTCAGTACTTC.

The chain joins TRBV7-9 to TRBJ2-7, with D possibly matching TRBD1 (6 bases). V lost 5 bases to trimming and J lost 3 bases, with 20 bases between them. Germline CDR1 SEHNR, CDR2 FQNEAQ (reference sequence). This CDR3 contains 16 residues. The CDR3 reads CASSPREGHSVYEQYF. DNA of the CDR3: TGTGCCAGCAGCCCCAGAGAGGGACATTCGGTCTACGAGCAGTACTTC.

This clonotype showed up many times. The chain links TRBV6-1 to TRBJ1-4; no reliable D call. The CDR3 extends over 13 amino acids. The germline CDR1 and CDR2 sequences are MNHNS and SASEGT. V shed 5 bases and J shed 6 bases, with 10 bases lying between them. CDR3 in DNA: TGTGCCAGCAGTCGGGGTGTTGATGAAAAACTGTTTTTT. Translated, it gives CASSRGVDEKLFF.

This clonotype was observed at least ten times. The chain uses TRBV19 and TRBJ2-3, with D perhaps matching TRBD1 or TRBD2 (5 bases each). CDR3 length: 16 residues. Germline CDR1 reads LNHDA; CDR2 reads SQIVND (reference sequence). Trimming removed 3 bases from V and 2 bases from J, with 15 bases in between. CDR3 residues: CASSIPFGGDTDTQYF. CDR3 nucleotides: TGTGCCAGTAGTATCCCTTTTGGGGGAGACACAGATACGCAGTATTTT.

There are a few counts of this clonotype. The chain links TRBV29-1 to TRBJ2-7, with TRBD2 matching over 10 bases. Germline CDR1 and CDR2: SQVTM and ANQGSEA. The CDR3 consists of 14 residues. V dropped 6 bases and J dropped 2; count of bases not matched to a gene: 7. CDR3 nucleotide sequence: TGCAGCGTGAAAAGACTAGCGGGTACCTACGAGCAGTACTTC. Translation: CSVKRLAGTYEQYF.

The rearrangement links TRBV14 to TRBJ2-5, with a tentative D call TRBD2 (5 bases). This CDR3 has 16 amino acids. The germline V and J ends were trimmed by 3 bases and 2 bases, with 16 bases remaining between them. Per germline, CDR1 SGHDN and CDR2 FVKESK. CDR3 protein: CASSHIHLREQETQYF. In nucleotides, the CDR3 is TGTGCCAGCAGCCACATTCACCTAAGGGAGCAAGAGACCCAGTACTTC.

This clonotype was detected many times. This chain links TRBV7-9 with TRBJ2-3; TRBD2 agrees at 8 bases. Unmatched junction bases numbered 3, after V lost 5 bases and J lost 2 bases. This CDR3 contains 14 residues. The germline V gene encodes CDR1 SEHNR and CDR2 FQNEAQ (reference sequence). The CDR3, as DNA: TGTGCCAGCAGCCGGACTAGCACCACAGATACGCAGTATTTT. It specifies CASSRTSTTDTQYF.

The V call is TRBV28, the J call TRBJ1-6; TRBD1 aligns across 7 bases. Per the germline V gene, CDR1 is MDHEN and CDR2 is SYDVKM. The CDR3 consists of 16 residues. V lost 5 bases to trimming and J lost 0 bases; unmatched junction nucleotides: 4. Here the CDR3 reads CASSPTGSSYNSPLHF. For the CDR3, the DNA is TGTGCCAGCAGTCCGACAGGGAGCTCCTATAATTCACCCCTCCACTTT. The full variable domain, rest sourced from reference TRBV28 and TRBJ1-6, is DVKVTQSSRYLVKRTGEKVFLECVQDMDHENMFWYRQDPGLGLRLIYFSYDVKMKEKGDIPEGYSVSREKKERFSLILESASTNQTSMYLCASSPTGSSYNSPLHFGNGTRLTVT.

The table lists this clonotype with many counts. V gene TRBV6-1 combines with J gene TRBJ2-3; 10 bases line up with TRBD1. V lost 4 bases and J lost 3; bases outside the gene matches: 7. The CDR3 is 16 amino acids. Germline lookup yields CDR1 MNHNS and CDR2 SASEGT. The CDR3 DNA follows: TGTGCCAGCAGTGGAGGAGACAGGGGGCTGACAGATACGCAGTATTTT. Translation: CASSGGDRGLTDTQYF.

This clonotype was found many times. The chain is built from TRBV20-1 and TRBJ2-4; perhaps TRBD2 as D (6 bases). Germline V gene data show CDR1 as DFQATT and CDR2 as SNEGSKA (reference sequence). Deletions cut 3 bases from V and 6 bases from J, with 12 bases between. This CDR3 is 13 amino acids long. The CDR3 nucleotides are TGCAGTGCTAGGGAGGGACCTGGAAACATTCAGTACTTC. Its translation is CSAREGPGNIQYF.

The table lists this clonotype with a few counts. The J gene is TRBJ2-2, the V gene TRBV4-3; no clear D. The CDR3 is 15 amino acids. Trimming stripped 0 bases from V and 4 bases from J, with 9 bases between. Germline CDR1 reads LGHNA; CDR2 reads YSLEER. The CDR3 DNA reads as TGCGCCAGCAGCCAAGAAGCCCTGGGCACCGGGGAGCTGTTTTTT. It translates to CASSQEALGTGELFF.

The chain employs TRBV14 and TRBJ2-1; perhaps TRBD1 as D (6 bases). The CDR3 covers 15 residues. Germline V gene lookup returns CDR1 SGHDN and CDR2 FVKESK. V dropped 1 base and J dropped 7 bases, with 14 bases sitting between them. The CDR3 protein is CASSQVGAKGNEQFF. DNA for the CDR3: TGTGCCAGCAGCCAAGTGGGGGCGAAAGGGAATGAGCAGTTCTTC. The full variable domain, completed using reference TRBV14 and TRBJ2-1, is EAGVTQFPSHSVIEKGQTVTLRCDPISGHDNLYWYRRVMGKEIKFLLHFVKESKQDESGMPNNRFLAERTGGTYSTLKVQPAELEDSGVYFCASSQVGAKGNEQFFGPGTRLTVL.

The V gene is TRBV2, the J gene TRBJ2-2, with a tentative D call TRBD1 (6 bases). The CDR3 covers 17 residues. CDR1 SNHLY and CDR2 FYNNEI come from the germline V gene. Trimming removed 1 base at V and 0 bases at J, with 12 bases between. CDR3 nucleotides: TGTGCCAGCAGTGAAGGATGGTACAGGGCGAACACCGGGGAGCTGTTTTTT. Protein product: CASSEGWYRANTGELFF.

The table lists this clonotype with many counts. The chain carries TRBV3-1 and TRBJ2-2; D remains unclear. Germline assignment: CDR1 LGHDT and CDR2 YNNKEL (reference sequence). V lost 0 bases and J 5 bases, leaving 7 bases between the germline ends. This CDR3 is built from 14 residues. CDR3 DNA: TGTGCCAGCAGCCAAGAGATGGGTACCGGGGAGCTGTTTTTT. Protein sequence: CASSQEMGTGELFF.

This clonotype has at least ten counts. The chain employs TRBV12-3 or TRBV12-4 and TRBJ2-3; 9 positions agree with TRBD1. The CDR3 totals 16 residues. Germline trimming cut 6 bases from V and 2 bases from J; bases unmatched to any gene: 9. The CDR3 region is CASRSPRTGDTDTQYF. The CDR3 DNA reads as TGTGCCAGCAGGTCCCCGAGGACAGGGGACACAGATACGCAGTATTTT.

J is TRBJ2-7 and V is TRBV3-1, with TRBD1 identical over 10 bases. The CDR3 length is 15 residues. The germline V gene has CDR1 LGHDT and CDR2 YNNKEL (reference sequence). V lost 4 bases, J lost 4 bases, and 7 bases stayed unmatched. In nucleotides, the CDR3 is TGTGCCAGCAGCCCCGGGACAGGGGTGGCTTACGAGCAGTACTTC. Translation gives CASSPGTGVAYEQYF.

The DNA of the CDR3 is TGTGCCAGCAGCAGACCGGGACTAGACTACGAGCAGTACTTC. It codes for CASSRPGLDYEQYF. This chain joins TRBV28 and TRBJ2-7; 8 nucleotides agree with TRBD2. Germline-derived CDR1 and CDR2 are MDHEN and SYDVKM. V trimming: 6 bases; J trimming: 3 bases; junction bases outside the gene matches: 7. The CDR3 length is 14 residues.

Only a few counts were recorded for this clonotype. The rearrangement uses TRBV28 and TRBJ1-4; D perhaps matches TRBD1 (6 bases). The germline V and J ends were trimmed by 5 bases and 6 bases, with 13 bases remaining between them. The CDR3 spans 14 residues. In germline, CDR1 is MDHEN, CDR2 SYDVKM. The CDR3 DNA follows: TGTGCCAGCAGTATCGGCAGGGGTTATGAAAAACTGTTTTTT. Amino acid sequence: CASSIGRGYEKLFF.

This clonotype appeared many times. The chain recombines TRBV27 with TRBJ1-4, with 9 bases fitting TRBD1. CDR3 length: 18 residues. Per germline, CDR1 MNHEY and CDR2 SMNVEV (reference sequence). Losses at the gene ends were 0 bases for V and 7 bases for J; bases not matched to a gene: 12. In nucleotides, the CDR3 is TGTGCCAGCAGTTTATCCCCTGACAGGGGGGATGTTTCTGAAAAACTGTTTTTT. Its protein product is CASSLSPDRGDVSEKLFF.

As for this clonotype: This likely comes from a read error, as the CDR3 has no conserved phenylalanine or tryptophan at its end. The chain joins TRBV29-1 to TRBJ2-3; 8 bases are a match to TRBD2. The CDR3 is 13 amino acids. From germline, CDR1 is SQVTM and CDR2 ANQGSEA. Trimming took 5 bases from V and 3 from J; bases not matched to a gene: 4. CDR3 sequence reads: CSVSGRGTDTQYL. The CDR3 region has the DNA TGCAGCGTTAGCGGGAGAGGGACAGATACGCAGTATCTT.

This clonotype was recorded many times. The rearrangement uses TRBV7-2 and TRBJ2-7; maybe TRBD1 (5 bases). Germline values: CDR1 SGHTA, CDR2 FQGNSA. The CDR3 sequence is 12 residues long. Trimming stripped 0 bases from V and 6 bases from J, with 6 bases between. The CDR3 here is CASSLARVEQYF. CDR3 in DNA: TGTGCCAGCAGCTTAGCCAGGGTCGAGCAGTACTTC.

This rearrangement joins TRBV28 to TRBJ1-5; 8 nucleotides agree with TRBD1. The V and J ends lost 11 bases and 2 bases, in that order; junction bases with no gene match: 2. Per the germline V gene, CDR1 is MDHEN and CDR2 is SYDVKM. The CDR3 totals 12 residues. The CDR3 sequence: CAEQGGNQPQHF. The CDR3 nucleotides are TGTGCCGAACAGGGGGGCAATCAGCCCCAGCATTTT.